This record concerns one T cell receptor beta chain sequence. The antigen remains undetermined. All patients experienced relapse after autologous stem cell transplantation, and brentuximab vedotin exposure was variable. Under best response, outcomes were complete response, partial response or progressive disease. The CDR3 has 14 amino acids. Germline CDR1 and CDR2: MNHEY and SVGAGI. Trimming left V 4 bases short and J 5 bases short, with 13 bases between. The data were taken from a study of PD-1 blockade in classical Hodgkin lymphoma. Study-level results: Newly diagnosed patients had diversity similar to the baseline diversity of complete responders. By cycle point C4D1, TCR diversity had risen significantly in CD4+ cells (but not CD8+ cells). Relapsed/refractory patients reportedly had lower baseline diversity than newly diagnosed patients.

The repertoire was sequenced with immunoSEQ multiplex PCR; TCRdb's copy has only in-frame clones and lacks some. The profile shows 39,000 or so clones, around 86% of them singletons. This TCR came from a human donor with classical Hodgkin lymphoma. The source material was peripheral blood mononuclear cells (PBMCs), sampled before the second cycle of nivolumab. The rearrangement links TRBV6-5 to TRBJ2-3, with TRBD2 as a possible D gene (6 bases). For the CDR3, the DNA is TGTGCCAGCAGTTCCGGGAGAGGGGTAGATACGCAGTATTTT. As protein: CASSSGRGVDTQYF.